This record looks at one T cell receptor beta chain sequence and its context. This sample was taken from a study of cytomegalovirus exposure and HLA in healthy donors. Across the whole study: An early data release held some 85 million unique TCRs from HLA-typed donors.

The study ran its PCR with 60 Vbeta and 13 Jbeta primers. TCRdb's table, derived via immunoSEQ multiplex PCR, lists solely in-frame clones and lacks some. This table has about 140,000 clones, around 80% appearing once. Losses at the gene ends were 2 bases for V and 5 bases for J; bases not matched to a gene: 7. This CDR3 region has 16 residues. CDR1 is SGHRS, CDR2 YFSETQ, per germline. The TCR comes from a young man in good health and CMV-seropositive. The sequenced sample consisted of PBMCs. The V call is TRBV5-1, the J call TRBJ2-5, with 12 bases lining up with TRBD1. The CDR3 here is CASSLSGQGAGETQYF. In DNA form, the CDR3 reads TGCGCCAGCAGCTTATCGGGACAGGGGGCGGGTGAGACCCAGTACTTC.